The rows below give T cell receptor beta chains drawn from one sample of a study of shared clonotypes between healthy human individuals. TCRdb's copy holds only in-frame clones and misses some; the assay was immunoSEQ multiplex PCR. The data show about 96,000 clones, around half seen once. The sequencing input was PBMCs. These TCRs come from a woman aged 40 to 50 in good health. Some clones in this sample may be carry-over from other donors' samples. Both conserved end residues are part of each CDR3. A D gene is named only where the DNA matches it firmly. Rows give clone size only sometimes, using once, few, many, or a class for an expanded clone.

v_call,j_call,clone_size,d_call,cdr3_aa,cdr3_nt
TRBV9,TRBJ2-1,.,.,CASSVVVGVNNEQFF,TGTGCCAGCAGCGTAGTGGTCGGGGTTAACAATGAGCAGTTCTTC
TRBV10-3,TRBJ2-3,few,TRBD2,CAIRPGLISSTDTQYF,TGTGCCATCAGACCGGGACTAATTTCTAGCACAGATACGCAGTATTTT
TRBV5-1,TRBJ1-2,many,.,CASSLERFGGYTF,TGCGCCAGCAGCTTGGAGCGGTTCGGGGGCTACACCTTC
TRBV5-6,TRBJ1-3,few,TRBD1,CASSEGQPLSGNTIYF,TGTGCCAGCAGCGAGGGACAGCCTCTCTCTGGAAACACCATATATTTT
TRBV4-2,TRBJ1-1,.,.,CASSFSTGNTEAFF,TGTGCCAGCAGCTTCTCTACGGGGAACACTGAAGCTTTCTTT
TRBV9,TRBJ1-5,.,TRBD1,CASSAGGLGNQPQHF,TGTGCCAGCAGCGCAGGGGGCCTGGGCAATCAGCCCCAGCATTTT
TRBV4-2,TRBJ2-7,once,TRBD2,CASSWRGAVDEQYF,TGTGCCAGCAGCTGGCGGGGGGCCGTCGACGAGCAGTACTTC
TRBV25-1,TRBJ2-2,many,.,CASRRGMGFTGELFF,TGTGCCAGCAGGAGGGGAATGGGATTCACCGGGGAGCTGTTTTTT
TRBV29-1,TRBJ2-5,few,.,CSVDLGQETQYF,TGCAGCGTTGATCTAGGCCAAGAGACCCAGTACTTC
TRBV28,TRBJ2-7,.,TRBD1,CASSPTGTESSYEQYF,TGTGCCAGCAGTCCTACCGGGACAGAGAGCTCCTACGAGCAGTACTTC
TRBV15,TRBJ2-3,.,TRBD2,CATSRDGDYTDTQYF,TGTGCCACCAGCAGAGACGGGGACTACACAGATACGCAGTATTTT
TRBV2,TRBJ2-7,.,.,CASSMTGEAYEQYF,TGTGCCAGCAGTATGACGGGGGAGGCCTACGAGCAGTACTTC
TRBV7-9,TRBJ1-4,.,.,CASSFYGGGDEKLFF,TGTGCCAGCAGCTTCTACGGAGGTGGAGATGAAAAACTGTTTTTT
TRBV18,TRBJ2-1,many,.,CASSHDPNSGNEQFF,TGTGCCAGCTCACACGACCCCAACTCAGGCAATGAGCAGTTCTTC
TRBV29-1,TRBJ1-5,few,TRBD1,CSVGQGAGQPQHF,TGCAGCGTTGGACAGGGGGCCGGGCAGCCCCAGCATTTT
TRBV9,TRBJ1-5,many,TRBD1,CASSVQGEVNQPQHF,TGTGCCAGCAGCGTACAGGGGGAGGTCAATCAGCCCCAGCATTTT
TRBV29-1,TRBJ2-5,.,TRBD1,CSADPGQGAETQYF,TGCAGCGCCGATCCGGGACAGGGGGCTGAGACCCAGTACTTC
TRBV7-9,TRBJ2-1,.,.,CASSLAGLDEQFF,TGTGCCAGCAGCTTAGCAGGGTTGGATGAGCAGTTCTTC
TRBV7-9,TRBJ1-2,.,TRBD1,CASSQDVDRSYGYTF,TGTGCCAGCAGCCAAGACGTGGACAGGAGCTATGGCTACACCTTC
TRBV7-9,TRBJ2-5,.,TRBD2,CASSSRTSGIQETQYF,TGTGCCAGCAGCTCCAGGACTAGCGGTATACAAGAGACCCAGTACTTC
TRBV25-1,TRBJ2-7,.,TRBD1,CASKGQGLYEQYF,TGTGCCAGCAAGGGACAGGGTCTTTACGAGCAGTACTTC
TRBV5-6,TRBJ2-1,.,.,CASSLEDSRHYNEQFF,TGTGCCAGCAGCTTGGAGGACAGCCGCCACTACAATGAGCAGTTCTTC
TRBV7-3,TRBJ1-5,.,.,CASSLGTAFNQPQHF,TGTGCCAGCAGCTTAGGGACGGCCTTCAATCAGCCCCAGCATTTT
TRBV13,TRBJ1-3,.,.,CASTPWGGSGNAIYF,TGTGCCAGCACCCCCTGGGGGGGCTCTGGAAACGCCATATATTTT
TRBV7-9,TRBJ1-1,.,TRBD1,CASSNRQGANTEAFF,TGTGCCAGCAGCAACCGACAGGGGGCGAACACTGAAGCTTTCTTT
TRBV25-1,TRBJ2-3,many,.,CASRNEGDTQYF,TGTGCCAGCAGGAATGAGGGAGATACGCAGTATTTT
TRBV19,TRBJ2-5,.,TRBD2,CASSTGLAGSMGQYF,TGTGCCAGTAGTACGGGACTAGCGGGGTCCATGGGGCAGTACTTC
TRBV7-3,TRBJ2-6,few,TRBD1,CASRMGQTSGANVLTF,TGTGCCAGCAGGATGGGACAGACCTCTGGGGCCAACGTCCTGACTTTC
TRBV27,TRBJ2-2,.,.,CASSFQTGNTGELFF,TGTGCCAGCAGTTTCCAGACAGGGAACACCGGGGAGCTGTTTTTT
TRBV6-5,TRBJ2-6,few,TRBD1,CASRVRGSGANVLTF,TGTGCCAGCAGGGTCAGGGGGTCTGGGGCCAACGTCCTGACTTTC
TRBV4-2,TRBJ2-1,once,TRBD1,CASERRQGGNEQFF,TGTGCCAGCGAGAGGAGACAGGGGGGTAATGAGCAGTTCTTC
TRBV19,TRBJ2-5,many,.,CASGPPAPQETQYF,TGTGCCAGTGGCCCCCCAGCACCCCAAGAGACCCAGTACTTC
TRBV11-1,TRBJ1-1,few,.,CASSLAHLSEAFF,TGTGCCAGCAGCTTAGCCCACCTCTCTGAAGCTTTCTTT
TRBV20-1,TRBJ1-1,few,TRBD1,CSASDRKAFF,TGCAGTGCTTCGGACAGGAAAGCTTTCTTT
TRBV7-6,TRBJ2-3,few,TRBD1,CASSPGQGAGPTDTQYF,TGTGCCAGCAGCCCGGGACAGGGGGCAGGGCCCACAGATACGCAGTATTTT
TRBV5-4,TRBJ2-1,few,TRBD2,CASSMSGGDYNEQFF,TGTGCCAGCAGCATGAGCGGGGGGGACTACAATGAGCAGTTCTTC
TRBV7-8,TRBJ2-7,.,.,CASSFAAPYEQYF,TGTGCCAGCAGCTTTGCGGCTCCCTACGAGCAGTACTTC
TRBV25-1,TRBJ2-7,.,.,CASSVHNEQYF,TGTGCCAGCAGTGTACACAACGAGCAGTACTTC
TRBV15,TRBJ2-7,.,.,CATSRDDQRVTYEQYF,TGTGCCACCAGCAGAGATGACCAGCGGGTCACCTACGAGCAGTACTTC
TRBV28,TRBJ1-5,.,TRBD1,CASSRQGGNQPQHF,TGTGCCAGCAGCCGACAGGGAGGCAATCAGCCCCAGCATTTT
TRBV30,TRBJ2-3,few,.,CAWSGSYTDTQYF,TGTGCCTGGAGTGGGTCTTACACAGATACGCAGTATTTT
TRBV4-3,TRBJ2-2,.,TRBD2,CASSQGGGFRNTGELFF,TGCGCCAGCAGCCAGGGCGGGGGATTCCGGAACACCGGGGAGCTGTTTTTT
TRBV5-4,TRBJ2-7,.,TRBD1,CASSLRQGGYEQYF,TGTGCCAGCAGCCTCCGACAGGGCGGCTACGAGCAGTACTTC
TRBV4-2,TRBJ1-2,.,TRBD1,CASSQEPGQLYGYTF,TGTGCCAGCAGCCAGGAACCGGGACAGCTCTATGGCTACACCTTC
TRBV15,TRBJ1-2,many,.,CATSRETGNNYGYTF,TGTGCCACCAGCAGAGAGACAGGAAATAACTATGGCTACACCTTC
TRBV6-5,TRBJ2-7,.,.,CASSYSPGHQMYEQYF,TGTGCCAGCAGTTACTCTCCGGGACACCAGATGTACGAGCAGTACTTC
TRBV4-1,TRBJ2-5,.,TRBD1,CASSQPGQGIWEQYF,TGCGCCAGCAGCCAACCCGGACAGGGCATATGGGAGCAGTACTTC
TRBV19,TRBJ1-4,many,.,CASSIVEFANEKLFF,TGTGCCAGTAGTATAGTGGAGTTCGCTAATGAAAAACTGTTTTTT
TRBV18,TRBJ2-7,.,.,CASSLRGPYEQYF,TGTGCCAGCTCACTTCGAGGGCCATACGAGCAGTACTTC
TRBV2,TRBJ2-7,.,.,CASSESSYYEQYF,TGTGCCAGCAGTGAATCTAGCTACTACGAGCAGTACTTC
TRBV2,TRBJ1-5,many,.,CASSYGTENQPQHF,TGTGCCAGCAGTTACGGGACGGAGAATCAGCCCCAGCATTTT
TRBV28,TRBJ1-1,.,.,CATNLPGTGAFF,TGTGCCACCAACCTACCCGGGACCGGTGCTTTCTTT
TRBV5-6,TRBJ2-1,.,TRBD2,CASSLGLAAYNEQFF,TGTGCCAGCAGCTTGGGACTAGCGGCCTACAATGAGCAGTTCTTC
TRBV6-7,TRBJ1-5,many,TRBD1,CASSYPRDRGMTSNQPQHF,TGTGCCAGCAGTTACCCCCGGGACAGGGGAATGACGAGCAATCAGCCCCAGCATTTT